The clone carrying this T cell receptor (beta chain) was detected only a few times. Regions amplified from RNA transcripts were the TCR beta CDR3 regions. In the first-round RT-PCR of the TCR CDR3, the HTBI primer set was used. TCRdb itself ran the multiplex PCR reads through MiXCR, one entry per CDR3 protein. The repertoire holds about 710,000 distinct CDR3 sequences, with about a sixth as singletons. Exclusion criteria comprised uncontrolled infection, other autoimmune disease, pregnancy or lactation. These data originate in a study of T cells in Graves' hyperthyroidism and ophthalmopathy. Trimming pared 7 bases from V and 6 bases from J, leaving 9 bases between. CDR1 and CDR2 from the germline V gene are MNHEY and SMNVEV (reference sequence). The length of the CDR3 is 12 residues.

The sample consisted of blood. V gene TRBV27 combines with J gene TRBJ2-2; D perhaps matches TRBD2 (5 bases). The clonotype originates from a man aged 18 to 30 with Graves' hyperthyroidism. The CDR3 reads CASMHGAGELFF. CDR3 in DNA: TGTGCCAGCATGCACGGGGCCGGGGAGCTGTTTTTT.